This entry lists 15 T cell receptor beta chains sequenced from one sample in a study of blood T cell repertoires in COVID-19. Some clones are missing from TCRdb's copy, which holds only in-frame ones; the method was immunoSEQ multiplex PCR. The repertoire holds fewer than 300,000 clones, with 80% to 95% as singletons. The sample comprised PBMCs or T cells enriched from blood (not recorded which). The source is a woman in her twenties or thirties who had recovered from COVID-19.

V and J are TRBV5-5 and TRBJ1-4; TRBD1 matches 7 bases. Germline trimming cut 0 bases from V and 5 bases from J; bases unmatched to any gene: 4. Per the germline V gene, CDR1 is SGHKS and CDR2 is YYEKEE (reference sequence). This CDR3 has 15 residues. CDR3 DNA sequence: TGTGCCAGCAGCTTGGCGGACAGGCCGAATGAAAAACTGTTTTTT. Its protein is CASSLADRPNEKLFF.

This clone was observed a few times. J is TRBJ1-4 and V is TRBV19; D remains ambiguous. The CDR3 sequence is 16 residues long. Per germline, CDR1 LNHDA and CDR2 SQIVND (reference sequence). Trimming pared 4 bases from V and 4 bases from J, leaving 16 bases between. The CDR3 bases are TGTGCCAGTAGTACCGGCGGACGCCGGGATAATGAAAAACTGTTTTTT. Its translation is CASSTGGRRDNEKLFF.

The chain joins TRBV10-3 to TRBJ2-7, with 8 nucleotides matching TRBD2. The CDR3 is 14 residues long. V was clipped by 6 bases and J by 5 bases; unmatched bases: 9. Germline V gene lookup returns CDR1 ENHRY and CDR2 SYGVKD. The CDR3 loop is CAISASGSPHEQYF. In DNA form, the CDR3 reads TGTGCCATCAGCGCCAGCGGGAGTCCCCACGAGCAGTACTTC.

The rearrangement links TRBV3-1 (or the pseudogene TRBV3-2) to TRBJ2-2; 7 nucleotides line up with TRBD1. This CDR3 spans 14 amino acids. The ends lost 4 bases at V and 6 bases at J; junction bases unmatched: 5. The germline CDR1 and CDR2 sequences are LGHDT and YNNKEL (reference sequence). The CDR3 protein is CASSRRGPAGELFF. Here the CDR3 DNA reads TGTGCCAGCAGCCGAAGGGGGCCGGCCGGGGAGCTGTTTTTT.

V is TRBV3-1 (or the pseudogene TRBV3-2) and J is TRBJ2-6, with D possibly TRBD1 on 5 matching bases. Germline loops: CDR1 LGHDT, CDR2 YNNKEL (reference sequence). The V end was cut by 2 bases, the J end by 0 bases, with 11 bases between. This CDR3 is 17 amino acids long. This chain's CDR3 is CASSQQTGFSGANVLTF. The CDR3 bases are TGTGCCAGCAGCCAACAAACAGGATTCTCTGGGGCCAACGTCCTGACTTTC.

This clone was detected once. This chain uses TRBV30 with TRBJ2-1, with no clear D. The CDR3 runs 13 residues. Per germline, CDR1 GTSNPN and CDR2 SVGIG (reference sequence). The ends were cut back, 3 bases at V and 7 bases at J, with 13 bases in the middle. The chain's CDR3 is CAWSVRVTNEQFF. The CDR3 DNA reads TGTGCCTGGAGCGTCCGGGTTACGAATGAGCAGTTCTTC.

The rearrangement joins TRBV6-5 to TRBJ1-2, with TRBD1 matching 8 bases. The junction had 9 bases not matched to a gene; V was cut back by 5 bases and J by 7 bases. This CDR3 is 14 amino acids long. Germline CDR1 reads MNHEY; CDR2 reads SVGAGI. CDR3 amino acids: CASSRDRPESGYTF. The CDR3 nucleotides are TGTGCCAGCAGTCGGGACAGGCCGGAGAGTGGCTACACCTTC.

J is TRBJ2-1 and V is TRBV5-1, with no clear D. This CDR3 spans 14 amino acids. Germline V gene lookup returns CDR1 SGHRS and CDR2 YFSETQ. V gave up 3 bases and J gave up 0 bases, with 7 bases separating them. Written as DNA, the CDR3 is TGCGCCAGCAGCTCCGGGTCCTCCTACAATGAGCAGTTCTTC. Translated, it gives CASSSGSSYNEQFF.

V gene TRBV4-1 combines with J gene TRBJ2-7, with TRBD2 matching over 7 bases. CDR3 length: 15 residues. Germline V CDR1 and CDR2: MGHRA, YSYEKL. V was clipped by 1 base and J by 0 bases; unmatched bases: 3. CDR3 sequence: CASSQVASGSYEQYF. CDR3 in DNA: TGCGCCAGCAGCCAAGTGGCTAGCGGCTCCTACGAGCAGTACTTC.

This chain connects TRBV19 to TRBJ2-7; 10 bases line up with TRBD2. Germline assignment: CDR1 LNHDA and CDR2 SQIVND (reference sequence). This CDR3 is built from 15 residues. V lost 3 bases and J lost 7; bases outside the gene matches: 9. DNA of the CDR3: TGTGCCAGTAGTATGGGGCTAGCGGGAGTGAATGAGCAGTACTTC. Residues: CASSMGLAGVNEQYF.

This clone was counted once. This sequence joins TRBV5-5 and TRBJ2-1; D is perhaps TRBD1 (5 bases). The ends were cut back, 1 base at V and 0 bases at J, with 11 bases in the middle. CDR1 is SGHKS and CDR2 is YYEKEE in the germline V gene (reference sequence). The CDR3 spans 16 residues. CDR3 region: CASSLRGSNSYNEQFF. DNA for the CDR3: TGTGCCAGCAGCTTGAGGGGCTCCAACTCCTACAATGAGCAGTTCTTC.

The gene calls are TRBV5-1 and TRBJ2-2; the match to TRBD2 covers 12 bases. Germline V lookup: CDR1 SGHRS, CDR2 YFSETQ. The CDR3 has 18 amino acids. Losses at the gene ends were 4 bases for V and 6 bases for J; bases not matched to a gene: 13. Here the CDR3 reads CASSLGLAGMAGAGELFF. CDR3 coding DNA: TGCGCCAGCAGCCTCGGACTAGCGGGAATGGCTGGGGCCGGGGAGCTGTTTTTT.

The chain recombines TRBV6-5 with TRBJ2-7; D might be TRBD2 (5 bases). Per germline, CDR1 MNHEY and CDR2 SVGAGI. The CDR3 is 14 amino acids. Trimming stripped 1 base from V and 4 bases from J, with 11 bases between. The CDR3 DNA reads as TGTGCCAGCAGTTACTTTGCGGGCGGGTACGAGCAGTACTTC. It is translated as CASSYFAGGYEQYF.

The J gene is TRBJ1-5, the V gene TRBV19, with D possibly matching TRBD1 (5 bases). Germline values: CDR1 LNHDA, CDR2 SQIVND (reference sequence). The V gene lost 2 bases and the J gene lost 8 bases, with 10 bases spanning the gap. The CDR3 consists of 13 residues. CDR3 sequence (DNA): TGTGCCAGTAGTATACAGGGTAACGAGCCCCAGCATTTT. This gives the protein CASSIQGNEPQHF.

The chain joins TRBV30 to TRBJ2-1; D is unresolved. V was pared by 1 base and J by 10 bases, with 8 bases between. This CDR3 is built from 11 residues. Germline V gene sequence: CDR1 GTSNPN, CDR2 SVGIG (reference sequence). Here the CDR3 reads CAWSATGEQFF. In nucleotides, the CDR3 is TGTGCCTGGAGTGCGACTGGGGAGCAGTTCTTC.